This T cell receptor beta chain is from a study of memory CD4+ T cells and cytomegalovirus serostatus. Per the study methods: Out-of-frame sequences were removed, leaving about 2,300,000 distinct TCRbeta sequences. Data came from immunoSEQ multiplex PCR; TCRdb stores just in-frame clones and leaves some out. The V and J calls and the clone size are those of that table, but D and trimming were determined from the DNA. The table includes roughly 45,000 clones, about three quarters detected once. The germline CDR1 and CDR2 sequences are SEHNR and FQNEAQ (reference sequence). The CDR3 runs to 15 residues. Trimming stripped 1 base from V and 0 bases from J, with 8 bases between. This clone was found a few times. The sort gate was single viable CD3+CD4+CD8-CD45RO+ cells for memory CD4+ T cells.

This sequence was found in an adult in good health and CMV-seronegative. The chain combines TRBV7-9 with TRBJ2-3, with D unresolved. The sequencing sample was made of memory CD4+ T cells from blood. Here the CDR3 DNA reads TGTGCCAGCAGCTTAGACGGAGCTAGCACAGATACGCAGTATTTT. This sequence encodes CASSLDGASTDTQYF.